Listed below are T cell receptor beta chains from one sample, sequenced in a study of blood T cell repertoires in COVID-19. Method: immunoSEQ multiplex PCR; TCRdb's copy keeps in-frame clones and lacks some. Of some 490,000 clones detected, roughly 88% appear once; the ten largest clones hold approximately 2.9%. The sample consisted of peripheral blood. These receptors were collected from a human donor in a cohort sampled during active COVID-19. CDR3s leave out the opening cysteine and the closing phenylalanine or tryptophan. The D gene is left open where the match is weak. Expanded clones are given a class, and other clones once, few, many or no size at all.

D,V,size,CDR3
-,TRBV27,-,ASSITGSTDTQY
TRBD1,TRBV25-1,-,ASRGQGAFRGYT
TRBD2,TRBV5-4,-,ASSLGGLAGHTDTQY
-,TRBV28,-,ASSFPGNEKLF
-,TRBV4-1,-,ASSPAQGNYEQY
TRBD2,TRBV2,-,ASSEGGSGFPYNEQF
TRBD1,TRBV2,few,ASSPDRGRDNSPLH
TRBD1,TRBV18,few,ASSPGTEDQPQH
-,TRBV6-5,-,ASSGNRDQPQH
-,TRBV19,once,ASIDSPGAGNTIY
TRBD1,TRBV7-9,-,ASSPTGGADTQY
TRBD2,TRBV28,once,ASSFSGRIHEQF
TRBD1,TRBV24-1,few,ATSVGTGGRETQY
-,TRBV7-2,-,ASSRDRGLNQPQH
TRBD2,TRBV7-3,-,ASSQTSGSYPY
TRBD2,TRBV28,-,ASNQPGLAGVKYEQY
TRBD2,TRBV29-1,-,SVRGASGRGREQF
TRBD2,TRBV19,-,ASSIEAGVGELF
-,TRBV5-4,-,ASSWSPGADTQY
TRBD1,TRBV7-2,-,ASSWAPRGQDYEQY
TRBD1,TRBV3-1/TRBV3-2,-,ASSPVLGGGDRYT
-,TRBV7-2,-,ASSLLAVSYEQY
-,TRBV5-1,-,ASTRGRDGRVLPPSYNEQF
TRBD1,TRBV6-5,many,ASSAPGQGRETQY
TRBD2,TRBV12-3/TRBV12-4,-,ASSTSGSYEQY
TRBD1,TRBV11-2,-,ASRFTGGSTEAF
-,TRBV5-1,-,ASSVDGYGYT
TRBD1,TRBV4-1,-,ASSQDPGQGGNQPQH
TRBD1,TRBV19,-,ASSVGQQLNEQF
TRBD1,TRBV9,-,ASSSSPYNRGHEQY
TRBD2,TRBV7-3,-,ASSLMGTSHEQF
TRBD2,TRBV5-1,-,ASSLGLLAGIRNEQF
-,TRBV7-2,-,ASSLDRQRSYGYT
-,TRBV28,-,ASNSKPWRYYGYT
-,TRBV3-1/TRBV3-2,-,ASSLYQRGIDYGYT
-,TRBV18,-,ASSPVDRANYGYT
-,TRBV2,-,ASSAGTPNTEAF
-,TRBV2,once,ASSEDRENEQY
-,TRBV3-1/TRBV3-2,-,ASSPLMRRTEAF
-,TRBV29-1,-,SVEVQGTYKQY
TRBD2,TRBV27,-,ASSLGTTHWDTQY
TRBD1,TRBV19,-,ASSIDRGNYGYT
-,TRBV7-9,-,ASSLGSPANTGELF
-,TRBV6-4,-,ASSPDLWGDLRGEQY
TRBD1,TRBV28,few,ASSFSGQVLEQY
-,TRBV29-1,-,SVDTGKNIQY
TRBD2,TRBV18,-,ASSPRASGSADTQY
TRBD1,TRBV30,-,AWSVLATGANTEAF
TRBD2,TRBV6-5,few,ATFLSGSITGELF
-,TRBV4-1,-,ASSRQVHQETQY
TRBD2,TRBV7-3,-,ASSLQGLAYTDTQY
-,TRBV18,-,ASSEGASSTDTQY
TRBD1,TRBV12-3/TRBV12-4,-,ASSFRGRRELF
TRBD2,TRBV7-3,-,ASSQGWRGSRYNEQF
-,TRBV9,-,ASSRTGGLNEKLF
-,TRBV28,-,ASSQLAHNNEQF
TRBD2,TRBV10-1,-,ASSEGTSGVNEQF
-,TRBV7-3,once,ASSQGRGQPQH
TRBD1,TRBV7-9,-,ASSPGTGLVDEQY